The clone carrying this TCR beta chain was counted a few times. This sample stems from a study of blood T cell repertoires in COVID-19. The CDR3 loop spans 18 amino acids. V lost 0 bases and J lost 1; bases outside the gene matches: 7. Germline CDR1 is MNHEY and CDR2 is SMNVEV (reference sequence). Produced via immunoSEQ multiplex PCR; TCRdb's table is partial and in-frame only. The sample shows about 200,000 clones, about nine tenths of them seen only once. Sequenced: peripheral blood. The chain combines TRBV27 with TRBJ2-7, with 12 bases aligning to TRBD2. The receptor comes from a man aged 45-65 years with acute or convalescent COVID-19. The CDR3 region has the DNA TGTGCCAGCAGTTTATCGAACCTAGCGGGAGGGAGTTCCTACGAGCAGTACTTC. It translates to CASSLSNLAGGSSYEQYF.